The sequence of this T cell receptor beta chain was determined in a study of T cell repertoires in ileal Crohn's disease. The wider study: About 36% were active smokers at surgery; median disease duration was roughly 7.9 years. Study-wide results and caveats: Every patient over 26.8% clonality showed endoscopic recurrence. Mucosal expansions were suggested to be mainly CD8 T cells.

Eligibility required adulthood, ileal or ileocolonic Crohn's disease and indicated ileocolonic resection. This clone was found a few times. Its antigen is unidentified. The protocol was immunoSEQ multiplex PCR, while the TCRdb copy is restricted to in-frame clones and leaves out a portion. The sample consists of more than 6,500 clones, around 85% of them appearing once. Germline CDR1 and CDR2: MGHRA and YSYEKL. The CDR3 loop spans 15 amino acids. V shed 2 bases and J 6 bases; nucleotides not matched to a gene: 7. The TCR sequence derives from an adult with Crohn's disease. Sequenced input: ileal tissue. The genes are TRBV4-1 and TRBJ2-7; 10 bases match TRBD1. CDR3 region: CASSQQGTGAGEQYF. The CDR3, as DNA: TGCGCCAGCAGCCAACAAGGGACAGGGGCGGGCGAGCAGTACTTC.